The present entry profiles one TCR beta chain with its context. The sample belongs to a study of T cells in Graves' hyperthyroidism and ophthalmopathy. The CDR3 covers 15 residues. J lost 6 bases, V lost 7 bases, and 10 bases had no gene match. Germline-derived CDR1 and CDR2 are MDHEN and SYDVKM. RNA transcripts provided the source from which TCR beta CDR3 regions were amplified. In the first-round RT-PCR of the TCR CDR3, the HTBI primer set was used. TCRdb recomputed calls from the multiplex PCR reads with MiXCR, one row per CDR3 protein. The table records under 650,000 distinct CDR3 sequences, 16% of them present only once.

The sequencing sample was made of blood. The sequence was collected from a woman in her twenties or thirties with Graves' hyperthyroidism. The chain recombines TRBV28 with TRBJ2-2; 8 bases line up with TRBD1. CDR3 nucleotide sequence: TGTGCCAGCACCATAAACAGGGGGATGGCCGGGGAGCTGTTTTTT. Translating gives CASTINRGMAGELFF.